The TCR beta chain under discussion was sequenced for a study of early T cells in non-severe SARS-CoV-2 infection. Study-wide findings and caveats: Matching against VDJdb likely underestimated virus-specific expansions, favoring anti-spike CD8.

The TCR library protocol was used to attach unique molecular identifiers. These identifiers were attached to individual cDNA molecules. TCRdb itself ran the 5' RACE reads through MiXCR, one entry per CDR3 protein. This repertoire shows 80,000 to 95,000 distinct CDR3 sequences, about 15% found once; its top ten account for around 4.9%. This clonotype was seen only a few times. Its target is unknown. V shed 7 bases and J shed 9 bases, with 10 bases lying between them. The CDR3 totals 11 residues. This sequence joins TRBV12-3 or TRBV12-4 and TRBJ2-1; D is undetermined. Specimen: whole blood, collected at baseline. The sequence came from an adult who was a healthcare worker with PCR-confirmed SARS-CoV-2 infection or an uninfected control (not recorded which). The CDR3 here is CASTAETEQFF. The CDR3 nucleotides read TGTGCCAGCACGGCGGAGACTGAGCAGTTCTTC.